The TCR beta chain under discussion was sequenced for a study of cytomegalovirus exposure and HLA in healthy donors. V shed 4 bases and J shed 6 bases, with 13 bases lying between them. This CDR3 region has 12 residues. Looked up from germline, CDR1 is GTSNPN and CDR2 is SVGIG (reference sequence). Here immunoSEQ multiplex PCR was the method, and the copy in TCRdb shows in-frame clones only, minus some. The profile shows hundreds of thousands of clones, 70% to 90% of them singletons. The rearrangement joins TRBV30 to TRBJ2-7; D call uncertain. This receptor was identified in a woman aged 18-29 years in good health and CMV-seronegative. Specimen: PBMCs. CDR3 DNA sequence: TGTGCCTGGATCCCTAACCGAGCCGAGCAGTACTTC. Its translation: CAWIPNRAEQYF. Full variable domain (rest looked up from reference TRBV30 and TRBJ2-7): SQTIHQWPATLVQPVGSPLSLECTVEGTSNPNLYWYRQAAGRGLQLLFYSVGIGQISSEVPQNLSASRPQDRQFILSSKKLLLSDSGFYLCAWIPNRAEQYFGPGTRLTVT.